This T cell receptor (beta chain) was identified in a study of Ad26.COV2.S vaccination and SARS-CoV-2 variants. CDR1 MNHNY and CDR2 SVGAGI come from the germline V gene (reference sequence). The length of the CDR3 is 12 residues. V lost 7 bases and J 5 bases, leaving 11 bases between the germline ends. Assay: immunoSEQ multiplex PCR; the TCRdb copy retains only in-frame clones and omits some. Of around 350,000 clones in the sample, around 90% were seen once. Study outcomes and limitations: Whether participants received vaccine or placebo, their non-spike TCR breadth was similar. Total T cell responses, in the TCR breadth and depth analyses, may have been underestimated. Relative to placebo recipients, vaccine recipients exhibited elevated spike-specific TCR breadth. Following vaccination, spike-specific CD8+ and CD4+ T cell responses reportedly exhibited substantial breadth.

A remark on this clone: The antigen is unknown.

This TCR was recovered from a human donor who had recovered from COVID-19. The chain has TRBV6-6 and TRBJ1-2; possibly TRBD1 for D (5 bases). Sequences were derived from peripheral blood, sampled after recovery from COVID-19. DNA for the CDR3: TGTGCCAGCACGAACAGGCAATATGGCTACACCTTC. Encoded protein: CASTNRQYGYTF.